The next 8 T cell receptor beta chains were all read from a single sample in a study of T cell responses to AZD1222 COVID-19 vaccine. Clones were sequenced by immunoSEQ multiplex PCR, and TCRdb holds only the in-frame ones, with some missing. The repertoire holds 95,000 to 110,000 clones, with around nine tenths as singletons. The material sequenced was peripheral blood, taken 28 days after the second dose of the MenACWY control vaccine. These receptors were taken from an adult who received the MenACWY meningococcal vaccine as a control.

V gene TRBV18 combines with J gene TRBJ1-2; 7 nucleotides line up with TRBD1. The CDR3 sequence is 14 residues long. Trimming took 6 bases from V and 0 from J; bases not matched to a gene: 4. CDR1 and CDR2 from the germline V gene are KGHSH and LQKENI. The CDR3 nucleotides read TGTGCCAGCTCCCAAGGACAGGCTAACTATGGCTACACCTTC. This encodes CASSQGQANYGYTF.

The chain uses TRBV23-1 and TRBJ2-7; D is unclear. TRBV23-1 is labeled an ORF, and its function is uncertain. V was shortened by 0 bases and J by 3 bases, with 12 bases between the two germline ends. The CDR3 is made up of 15 amino acids. The CDR3 here is CASSQSGRSNYEQYF. The CDR3 coding sequence is TGCGCCAGCAGTCAATCTGGCAGATCTAACTACGAGCAGTACTTC.

The V call is TRBV19, the J call TRBJ1-1; possibly TRBD1 for D (5 bases). This CDR3 has 14 amino acids. Germline CDR1 LNHDA, CDR2 SQIVND (reference sequence). Trimming left V 5 bases short and J 3 bases short, with 13 bases between. This chain's CDR3 is CASSQGPPHTEAFF. The DNA of the CDR3 is TGTGCCAGTAGTCAGGGACCACCCCACACTGAAGCTTTCTTT.

This sequence joins TRBV28 and TRBJ2-1, with D hard to call. CDR1 is MDHEN, CDR2 SYDVKM, per germline. The ends were cut back, 6 bases at V and 16 bases at J, with 16 bases in the middle. The CDR3 sequence is 11 residues long. Here the CDR3 reads CASSSGRWGFF. The CDR3 bases are TGTGCCAGCAGCTCCGGGCGATGGGGTTTCTTC.

J is TRBJ2-1 and V is TRBV11-2; a possible D gene is TRBD1 (6 bases). With 4 bases removed from V and 8 bases from J, the gap between germline ends came to 21 bases. From germline, CDR1 is SGHAT and CDR2 FQNNGV. The length of the CDR3 is 16 residues. The CDR3 bases are TGTGCCAGCAGCTCCCCAAACAGGGCTGGTTATCATGAGCAGTTCTTC. This translates into CASSSPNRAGYHEQFF.

The V and J genes are TRBV5-8 and TRBJ2-5, with 9 bases matching TRBD2. CDR1 and CDR2 (germline): SGHTS, YDEGEE. CDR3 length: 14 amino acids. J was trimmed by 3 bases and V by 1 base; bases with no gene match: 1. In DNA, the CDR3 is TGTGCCAGCAGCTTGTTAGCGGGGGAAGAGACCCAGTACTTC. Its protein product is CASSLLAGEETQYF.

The count of this clone is one. The V gene is TRBV19, the J gene TRBJ1-2, with D perhaps TRBD1 (5 bases). This CDR3 is 12 amino acids long. Germline V CDR1 and CDR2: LNHDA, SQIVND (reference sequence). Trimming pared 5 bases from V and 4 bases from J, leaving 8 bases between. DNA of the CDR3: TGTGCCAGTAGTCTGGGACCCTATGGCTACACCTTC. Encoded protein: CASSLGPYGYTF.

This chain joins TRBV6-5 and TRBJ1-2, with a possible D match to TRBD1 (6 bases). Germline lookup yields CDR1 MNHEY and CDR2 SVGAGI. This CDR3 has 15 amino acids. The germline V and J ends were trimmed by 6 bases and 0 bases, with 14 bases remaining between them. The CDR3 is CASSLGGTSNYGYTF. The CDR3 DNA reads TGTGCCAGCAGCCTAGGGGGGACCTCTAACTATGGCTACACCTTC.